This TCR beta chain was sequenced during a study of cytomegalovirus exposure and HLA in healthy donors. In the study overall: It was reported in a later analysis that the same platform had been used for the 110 or so validation repertoires as for the roughly 670 first-cohort repertoires. Study conclusions and caveats: Using the classifier, cytomegalovirus status was reportedly diagnosed with high specificity and sensitivity.

The CDR3 runs to 15 residues. The V gene's germline CDR1 is KGHSH and CDR2 LQKENI. V was shortened by 5 bases and J by 1 base, with 13 bases between the two germline ends. As for this clone: As yet, its antigen is unknown.

Only in-frame clones appear in the TCRdb table, and some are missing; sequencing was by immunoSEQ multiplex PCR. The repertoire holds about 73,000 clones, with about 87% as singletons. Sequenced material: PBMCs. This chain uses TRBV18 with TRBJ2-3; TRBD1 might be the D (5 bases). This TCR was sampled from a woman between 18 and 30 years old in good health and CMV-seropositive. CDR3 bases: TGTGCCAGCTCAACCCTAGAAGGGGGCACAGATACGCAGTATTTT. Translation: CASSTLEGGTDTQYF. Filled out from reference TRBV18 and TRBJ2-3, the complete variable domain reads NAGVMQNPRHLVRRRGQEARLRCSPMKGHSHVYWYRQLPEEGLKFMVYLQKENIIDESGMPKERFSAEFPKEGPSILRIQQVVRGDSAAYFCASSTLEGGTDTQYFGPGTRLTVL.